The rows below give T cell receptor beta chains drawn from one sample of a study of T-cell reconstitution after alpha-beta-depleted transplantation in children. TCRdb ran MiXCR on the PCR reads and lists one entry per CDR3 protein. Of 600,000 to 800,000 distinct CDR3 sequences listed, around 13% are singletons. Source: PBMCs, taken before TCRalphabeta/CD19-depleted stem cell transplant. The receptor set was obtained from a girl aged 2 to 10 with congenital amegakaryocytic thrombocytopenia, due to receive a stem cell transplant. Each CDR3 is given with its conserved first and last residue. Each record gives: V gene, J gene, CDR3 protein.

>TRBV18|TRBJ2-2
CASSSVAGTTTGELFF
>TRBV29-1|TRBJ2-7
CSVALRLAGSSYEQYF
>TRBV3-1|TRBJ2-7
CASSERAGSSYEQYF
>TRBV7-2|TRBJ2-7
CASSRIHEQYF
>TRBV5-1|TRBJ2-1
CASNTGTSGYNEQFF
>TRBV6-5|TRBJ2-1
CASSYSVRNEQFF
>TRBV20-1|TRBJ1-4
CSARDGRDSNEKLFF
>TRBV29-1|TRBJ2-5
CSVVLPQETQYF
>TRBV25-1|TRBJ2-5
CASSEIGDPETQYF
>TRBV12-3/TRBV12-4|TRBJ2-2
CASRIQGYSGELFF
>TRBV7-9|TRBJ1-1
CASSVTTGEAEAFF
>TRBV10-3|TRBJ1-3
CAISESGQVSNTIYF
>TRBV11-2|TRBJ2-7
CASSLLVSHEQYF
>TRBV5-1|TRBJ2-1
CASSLDRVPYNEQFF
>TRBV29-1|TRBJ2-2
CSGDVGTGELFF
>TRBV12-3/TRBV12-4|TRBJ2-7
CASSPSRGSYEQYF
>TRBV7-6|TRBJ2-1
CASSLKVARTSGKAEQFF
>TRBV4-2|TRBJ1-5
CASSQDTTIGQPQHF
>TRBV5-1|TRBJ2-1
CASSLAVGGVPDEQFF
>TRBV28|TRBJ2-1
CASSFPTGSSYNEQFF
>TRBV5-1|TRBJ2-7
CASSGTAYEQYF
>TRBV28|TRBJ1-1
CASSLYHIRGEGTGTEAFF
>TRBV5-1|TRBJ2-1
CASSLKRLAGGSYNEQFF
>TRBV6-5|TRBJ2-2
CASSYSLAGGGTAGELFF
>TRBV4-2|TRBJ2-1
CASSQRTSGHDEQFF
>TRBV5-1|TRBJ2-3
CASSLDGESSTDTQYF
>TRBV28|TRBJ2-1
CASSSWTGDNEQFF
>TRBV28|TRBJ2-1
CASSHRTGGAYNEQFF
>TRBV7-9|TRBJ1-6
CASTSAPGEGYSPLHF
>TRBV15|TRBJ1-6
CATSRDMNSPLHF
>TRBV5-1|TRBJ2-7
CASSLDSGRYEQYF
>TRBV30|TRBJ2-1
CAWTDPTGFHNEQFF
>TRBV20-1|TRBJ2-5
CSADFGTSGGETQYF
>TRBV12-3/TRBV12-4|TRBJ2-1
CASSPIHGGEYNEQFF
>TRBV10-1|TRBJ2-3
CASSRRGRADTQYF
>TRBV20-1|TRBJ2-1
CSAVSGTIYNEQFF
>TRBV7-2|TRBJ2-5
CASSLVVAIRQTQYF
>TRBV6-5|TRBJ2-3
CASSRAADSTDTQYF
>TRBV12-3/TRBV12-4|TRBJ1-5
CASSYRDKGAQHF
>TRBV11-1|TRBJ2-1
CASSPSEIAGNTYNEQFF
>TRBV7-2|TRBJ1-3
CASSLVGTSSGNTIYF
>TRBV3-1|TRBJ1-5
CASSQDGGQNQPQHF
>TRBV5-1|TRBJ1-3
CASSLEDTGNTIYF
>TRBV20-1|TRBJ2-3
CSASAPLASTDTQYF
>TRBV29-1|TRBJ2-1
CSVGTSGGGNEQFF
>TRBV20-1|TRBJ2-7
CSAAPGTSYEQYF
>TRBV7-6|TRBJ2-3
CASSLSRYTDTQYF
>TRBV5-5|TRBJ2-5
CASSFTGMVQETQYF
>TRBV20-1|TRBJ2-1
CSASETGPYEQFF